The clone carrying this T cell receptor (beta chain) was found once. PCR was performed a second time for about 7 to 11 cycles using a sample-barcoded 5' primer and a J-beta primer mix. TCRdb re-called the 5' RACE reads through MiXCR, storing one row per CDR3 protein. The sample has 910,000 or so distinct CDR3 sequences; roughly 47% are singletons. The data are from a study of blood T cells in healthy people across ages. The sample, roughly 9.1 milliliters of peripheral blood, was drawn from each donor. V lost 4 bases to trimming and J lost 9 bases, with 19 bases between them. Per germline, CDR1 SQVTM and CDR2 ANQGSEA. This CDR3 contains 14 residues.

J is TRBJ2-1 and V is TRBV29-1, with D tentatively TRBD2 (6 bases). Sequencing was done on a sample of blood. This clonotype was sampled from a woman aged 60 to 75 in good health. The CDR3 sequence is CSVVIGTAAGEQFF. In nucleotides, the CDR3 is TGCAGCGTTGTTATAGGGACTGCCGCGGGTGAGCAGTTCTTC.